This T cell receptor (beta chain) was sequenced during a study of T cell responses to AZD1222 COVID-19 vaccine. About the study: Samples with a second dose at about 4 or about 12 weeks were pooled together. Study-level findings and limits: Seropositive at baseline were only six or seven AZD1222 recipients. Sampling captured repertoires only after the peak T cell response. Vaccine-related CD4 TCRs covered spike, predominating at 160-218 and 743-854.

On this clone itself: Its antigen remains unidentified.

Using immunoSEQ multiplex PCR, the repertoire was profiled, and TCRdb retains in-frame clones only, with some absent. The sample has about 110,000 clones; under 95% are singletons. Germline values: CDR1 MNHNS, CDR2 SASEGT. V was pared by 2 bases and J by 7 bases, with 10 bases of the junction left unmatched. This CDR3 is 17 amino acids long. The rearrangement uses TRBV6-1 and TRBJ1-6; 8 bases agree with TRBD1. Source: peripheral blood, taken on day 0 of AZD1222 vaccination. This clonotype was sampled from an adult in good health. The CDR3 DNA sequence: TGTGCCAGCAGTGAATTAGTCAGGGGACAGGAAAATTCACCCCTCCACTTT. This gives the protein CASSELVRGQENSPLHF.